In this sample, the clone carrying this T cell receptor beta chain turned up a few times. This specimen comes from a study of blood T cell repertoires in COVID-19. Study overall: The United States, Italy and Spain supplied acute and convalescent COVID-19 samples. Nucleic acid was either cDNA or gDNA, and it came from T cells, B-cell-depleted T cells, or PBMCs.

Original processing notes: Scientists estimated how many nucleated cells there were by amplifying reference gene primers. Measured with immunoSEQ multiplex PCR; TCRdb has only the in-frame clones, and not every one. The V and J calls and clone size come from that table; D and trimming were worked out from the DNA. This table holds approximately 280,000 clones, about 89% found once. V was clipped by 10 bases and J by 10 bases, with 22 bases between them. CDR3 length: 13 amino acids. Looked up from germline, CDR1 is SNHLY and CDR2 is FYNNEI. V is TRBV2 and J is TRBJ1-1, with a tentative D call TRBD1 (6 bases). This TCR derives from a woman aged 60-70 years with acute or convalescent COVID-19. The sequenced sample was peripheral blood. Here the CDR3 DNA reads TGTGCCACCATCGGTGGGCAGGGGTGGGGAGCTTTCTTT. Residues: CATIGGQGWGAFF.